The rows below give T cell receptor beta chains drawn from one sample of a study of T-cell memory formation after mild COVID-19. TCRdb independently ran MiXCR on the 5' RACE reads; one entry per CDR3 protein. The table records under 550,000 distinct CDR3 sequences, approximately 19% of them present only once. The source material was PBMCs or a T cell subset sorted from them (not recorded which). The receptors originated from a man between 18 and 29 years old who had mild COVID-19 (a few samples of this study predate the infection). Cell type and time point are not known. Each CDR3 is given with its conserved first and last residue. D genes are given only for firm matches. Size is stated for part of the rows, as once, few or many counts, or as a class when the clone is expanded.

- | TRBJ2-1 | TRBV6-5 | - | CASSADLGRNEQFF | TGTGCCAGCAGTGCGGACTTGGGTCGGAATGAGCAGTTCTTC
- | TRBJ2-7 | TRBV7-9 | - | CASSLGQGSDEQYF | TGTGCCAGCAGCTTGGGGCAGGGTTCTGACGAGCAGTACTTC
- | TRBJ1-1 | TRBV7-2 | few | CASKGERNTEAFF | TGTGCCAGCAAAGGAGAGAGGAACACTGAAGCTTTCTTT
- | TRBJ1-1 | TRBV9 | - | CASSAGPTNTEAFF | TGTGCCAGCAGCGCTGGACCGACGAACACTGAAGCTTTCTTT
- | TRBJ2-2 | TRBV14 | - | CASSLPVGRGTGELFF | TGTGCCAGCAGCCTCCCGGTGGGACGGGGCACCGGGGAGCTGTTTTTT
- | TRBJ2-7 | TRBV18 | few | CASSAPGSYEQYF | TGTGCCAGCTCAGCCCCAGGGTCCTACGAGCAGTACTTC
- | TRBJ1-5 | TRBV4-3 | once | CATLGGDNQPQHF | TGCGCCACTCTGGGAGGCGACAATCAGCCCCAGCATTTT
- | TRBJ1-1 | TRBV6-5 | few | CASSYPFEDGARRAFF | TGTGCCAGCAGTTACCCCTTCGAGGATGGGGCCCGAAGAGCTTTCTTT
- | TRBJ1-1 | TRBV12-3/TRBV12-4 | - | CASSLRFTEAFF | TGTGCCAGCAGTTTGAGGTTCACTGAAGCTTTCTTT
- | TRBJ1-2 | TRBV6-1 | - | CASSELGVYGYTF | TGTGCCAGCAGTGAATTGGGAGTTTATGGCTACACCTTC
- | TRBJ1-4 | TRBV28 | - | CASNPPGGGEKLFF | TGTGCCAGCAATCCTCCGGGGGGAGGTGAAAAACTGTTTTTT
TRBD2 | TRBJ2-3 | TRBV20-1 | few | CSATPGLSEADTQYF | TGCAGTGCTACACCGGGACTATCAGAGGCAGATACGCAGTATTTT
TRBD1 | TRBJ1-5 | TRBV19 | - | CASSPDRGRDQPQHF | TGTGCCAGTAGCCCAGACAGGGGGCGAGATCAGCCCCAGCATTTT
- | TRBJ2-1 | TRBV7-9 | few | CASSLVGNYNEQFF | TGTGCCAGCAGCTTAGTAGGAAACTACAATGAGCAGTTCTTC
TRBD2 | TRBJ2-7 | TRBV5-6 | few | CASTLWGGEQYF | TGTGCCAGCACCCTCTGGGGGGGCGAGCAGTACTTC
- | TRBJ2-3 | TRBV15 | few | CATSRAPSGQLDTQYF | TGTGCCACCAGCAGAGCACCCTCGGGCCAGTTAGATACGCAGTATTTT
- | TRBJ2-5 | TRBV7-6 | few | CASSLAERETQYF | TGTGCCAGCAGCTTAGCCGAGCGGGAGACCCAGTACTTC
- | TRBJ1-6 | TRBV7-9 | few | CASSRQGIGDSPLHF | TGTGCCAGCAGTAGGCAGGGAATCGGGGATTCACCCCTCCACTTT
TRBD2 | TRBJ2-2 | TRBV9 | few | CASSVGGANSGELFF | TGTGCCAGCAGCGTCGGGGGGGCCAACTCCGGGGAGCTGTTTTTT
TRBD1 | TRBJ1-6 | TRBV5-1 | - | CASSLGQGMGNSPLHF | TGCGCCAGCAGCTTGGGACAGGGGATGGGGAATTCACCCCTCCACTTT